Listed below are T cell receptor beta chains from one sample, sequenced in a study. TCRdb itself ran the 5' RACE reads through MiXCR, one entry per CDR3 protein. Of around 9,100 distinct CDR3 sequences listed, roughly 60% are singletons. Sample: tumor-infiltrating memory CD4+ T cells sorted from the breast tumor. These receptor sequences come from a female donor with breast cancer. The CDR3 runs from the conserved cysteine through the conserved F or W. A D gene is named only where the DNA matches it firmly. Only part of the rows carry a size: once, few, many, or a class if the clone is expanded.

d_call: TRBD1; v_call: TRBV6-5; clone_size: -; j_call: TRBJ1-2; cdr3_aa: CASSYRRTGGGYGYTF; cdr3_nt: TGTGCCAGCAGTTACCGCCGGACAGGGGGAGGGTATGGCTACACCTTC
d_call: -; v_call: TRBV6-2/TRBV6-3; clone_size: -; j_call: TRBJ1-1; cdr3_aa: CASSYKGQGTEAFF; cdr3_nt: TGTGCCAGCAGTTACAAGGGGCAAGGCACTGAAGCTTTCTTT
d_call: TRBD1; v_call: TRBV12-3/TRBV12-4; clone_size: -; j_call: TRBJ1-2; cdr3_aa: CASSDRGQAYGYTF; cdr3_nt: TGTGCCAGCAGTGACAGGGGACAGGCCTATGGCTACACCTTC
d_call: -; v_call: TRBV12-3/TRBV12-4; clone_size: -; j_call: TRBJ1-2; cdr3_aa: CASSIDALYGHTF; cdr3_nt: TGTGCCAGCAGCATAGACGCGTTATATGGCCACACCTTC
d_call: -; v_call: TRBV5-1; clone_size: -; j_call: TRBJ1-2; cdr3_aa: CASSFEGFDYGYTF; cdr3_nt: TGCGCCAGCAGCTTCGAGGGTTTTGACTATGGCTACACCTTC
d_call: -; v_call: TRBV20-1; clone_size: once; j_call: TRBJ1-4; cdr3_aa: CSASTRNEKLFF; cdr3_nt: TGCAGTGCTAGTACCCGGAATGAAAAACTGTTTTTT
d_call: -; v_call: TRBV20-1; clone_size: few; j_call: TRBJ2-7; cdr3_aa: CSARGGAGYEQYF; cdr3_nt: TGCAGTGCTAGAGGGGGGGCAGGCTACGAGCAGTACTTC
d_call: -; v_call: TRBV29-1; clone_size: -; j_call: TRBJ2-3; cdr3_aa: CSGGGQQITDTQYF; cdr3_nt: TGCAGCGGGGGAGGACAGCAAATCACAGATACGCAGTATTTT
d_call: TRBD1; v_call: TRBV5-1; clone_size: -; j_call: TRBJ2-7; cdr3_aa: CASSSSRTGGDEQYF; cdr3_nt: TGCGCCAGCAGCTCATCTAGGACAGGGGGGGACGAGCAGTACTTC
d_call: TRBD1; v_call: TRBV10-1; clone_size: -; j_call: TRBJ2-1; cdr3_aa: CASSDGTGDVNEQFF; cdr3_nt: TGCGCCAGCAGTGACGGGACAGGGGATGTAAATGAGCAGTTCTTC
d_call: -; v_call: TRBV7-6; clone_size: -; j_call: TRBJ1-4; cdr3_aa: CASSLIGGPNGENEKLFF; cdr3_nt: TGTGCCAGCAGCTTAATTGGGGGGCCGAACGGAGAAAATGAAAAACTGTTTTTT
d_call: -; v_call: TRBV5-1; clone_size: -; j_call: TRBJ1-1; cdr3_aa: CASSLGGNTEAFF; cdr3_nt: TGCGCCAGCAGCCTGGGAGGCAACACTGAAGCTTTCTTT
d_call: -; v_call: TRBV20-1; clone_size: -; j_call: TRBJ1-4; cdr3_aa: CSARDAADTNEKLFF; cdr3_nt: TGCAGTGCTAGAGATGCGGCAGACACTAATGAAAAACTGTTTTTT
d_call: -; v_call: TRBV28; clone_size: few; j_call: TRBJ1-6; cdr3_aa: CASRLDRDSPLHF; cdr3_nt: TGTGCCAGCAGACTCGACAGAGATTCACCCCTCCACTTT
d_call: TRBD1; v_call: TRBV12-3/TRBV12-4; clone_size: -; j_call: TRBJ2-7; cdr3_aa: CASSLVRGRNEQYF; cdr3_nt: TGTGCCAGCAGTTTAGTTAGGGGGCGCAACGAGCAGTACTTC
d_call: -; v_call: TRBV5-1; clone_size: few; j_call: TRBJ1-1; cdr3_aa: CASSLDKLRGRGNTEAYF; cdr3_nt: TGCGCCAGCAGCTTGGACAAGCTTCGGGGTCGCGGGAACACTGAAGCTTACTTT
d_call: TRBD2; v_call: TRBV27; clone_size: -; j_call: TRBJ2-3; cdr3_aa: CASSPPYLAGRHSTDTQYF; cdr3_nt: TGTGCCAGCAGTCCCCCGTATTTAGCGGGGAGACATAGCACAGATACGCAGTATTTT
d_call: -; v_call: TRBV7-7; clone_size: -; j_call: TRBJ1-2; cdr3_aa: CASSRVSGVRGYTF; cdr3_nt: TGTGCTAGCAGTCGAGTCAGCGGGGTCCGTGGCTACACCTTC
d_call: -; v_call: TRBV7-3; clone_size: few; j_call: TRBJ2-5; cdr3_aa: CASSLDPGKTQYF; cdr3_nt: TGTGCCAGCAGCCTGGACCCTGGAAAGACCCAGTACTTC
d_call: TRBD1; v_call: TRBV6-5; clone_size: few; j_call: TRBJ1-1; cdr3_aa: CASRRRGEAFF; cdr3_nt: TGTGCCAGCAGACGCAGGGGGGAAGCTTTCTTT
d_call: -; v_call: TRBV7-2; clone_size: few; j_call: TRBJ1-1; cdr3_aa: CASSLQFEQAEAFF; cdr3_nt: TGTGCCAGCAGCTTACAGTTTGAACAGGCTGAAGCTTTCTTT
d_call: -; v_call: TRBV12-3/TRBV12-4; clone_size: -; j_call: TRBJ2-1; cdr3_aa: CASRERQHNEQFF; cdr3_nt: TGTGCCAGCAGGGAAAGACAGCACAATGAGCAGTTCTTC
d_call: -; v_call: TRBV5-1; clone_size: -; j_call: TRBJ2-7; cdr3_aa: CASSFPRFGDLTPPGQYF; cdr3_nt: TGCGCCAGCAGCTTCCCCCGATTCGGGGATCTAACCCCTCCCGGGCAGTACTTC
d_call: -; v_call: TRBV7-6; clone_size: -; j_call: TRBJ2-1; cdr3_aa: CASSGVGNEQFF; cdr3_nt: TGTGCCAGCAGTGGAGTCGGCAATGAGCAGTTCTTC
d_call: -; v_call: TRBV4-3; clone_size: few; j_call: TRBJ2-1; cdr3_aa: CASSQVVGVYNEQFF; cdr3_nt: TGCGCCAGCAGCCAAGTAGTGGGAGTGTACAATGAGCAGTTCTTC
d_call: -; v_call: TRBV4-1; clone_size: -; j_call: TRBJ2-7; cdr3_aa: CASSLEQGQGYEQYF; cdr3_nt: TGCGCCAGCAGCCTTGAGCAGGGTCAAGGCTACGAGCAGTACTTC
d_call: -; v_call: TRBV19; clone_size: -; j_call: TRBJ2-3; cdr3_aa: CASRQVPTDTQYF; cdr3_nt: TGTGCCAGTCGGCAGGTCCCGACAGATACGCAGTATTTT
d_call: TRBD1; v_call: TRBV5-4; clone_size: once; j_call: TRBJ1-1; cdr3_aa: CASSPGQGAATEAFF; cdr3_nt: TGTGCCAGCAGCCCGGGACAGGGGGCCGCCACTGAAGCTTTCTTT
d_call: -; v_call: TRBV5-1; clone_size: -; j_call: TRBJ2-5; cdr3_aa: CASSTQGLETQYF; cdr3_nt: TGCGCCAGCAGCACCCAGGGATTAGAGACCCAGTACTTC
d_call: TRBD1; v_call: TRBV24-1; clone_size: -; j_call: TRBJ2-1; cdr3_aa: CATSDWDRGMSEQFF; cdr3_nt: TGTGCCACCAGTGATTGGGACAGGGGGATGAGTGAGCAGTTCTTC
d_call: -; v_call: TRBV5-1; clone_size: -; j_call: TRBJ1-1; cdr3_aa: CASSFGQSEAFF; cdr3_nt: TGCGCCAGCAGCTTCGGACAGAGTGAAGCTTTCTTT
d_call: TRBD2; v_call: TRBV5-1; clone_size: -; j_call: TRBJ2-1; cdr3_aa: CASSLLMTSGGNEQFF; cdr3_nt: TGCGCCAGCAGCTTGCTGATGACTAGCGGGGGTAATGAGCAGTTCTTC
d_call: TRBD2; v_call: TRBV20-1; clone_size: -; j_call: TRBJ2-1; cdr3_aa: CSATGLAGGPGGEQFF; cdr3_nt: TGCAGTGCTACCGGTCTAGCGGGAGGGCCCGGAGGTGAGCAGTTCTTC
d_call: -; v_call: TRBV5-1; clone_size: -; j_call: TRBJ2-7; cdr3_aa: CASSLTTEYEQYF; cdr3_nt: TGCGCCAGCAGCTTGACAACAGAATACGAGCAGTACTTC
d_call: -; v_call: TRBV12-3/TRBV12-4; clone_size: few; j_call: TRBJ1-2; cdr3_aa: CASSLWSYGYTF; cdr3_nt: TGTGCCAGCAGTTTATGGTCCTATGGCTACACCTTC
d_call: TRBD1; v_call: TRBV5-1; clone_size: few; j_call: TRBJ2-5; cdr3_aa: CASSWRTGQQETQYF; cdr3_nt: TGCGCCAGCAGCTGGCGGACAGGACAGCAAGAGACCCAGTACTTC
d_call: TRBD2; v_call: TRBV12-3/TRBV12-4; clone_size: -; j_call: TRBJ2-1; cdr3_aa: CASSLVAGTYNEQFF; cdr3_nt: TGTGCCAGCAGTTTAGTAGCGGGTACCTACAATGAGCAGTTCTTC
d_call: TRBD1; v_call: TRBV5-1; clone_size: -; j_call: TRBJ2-7; cdr3_aa: CASSLGYTGVSYEQYF; cdr3_nt: TGCGCCAGCAGCTTGGGATATACAGGGGTATCCTACGAGCAGTACTTC
d_call: -; v_call: TRBV6-5; clone_size: -; j_call: TRBJ2-2; cdr3_aa: CASSYLSAPGAGELFF; cdr3_nt: TGTGCCAGCAGTTACCTCAGCGCCCCCGGGGCCGGGGAGCTGTTTTTT
d_call: TRBD2; v_call: TRBV6-2/TRBV6-3; clone_size: few; j_call: TRBJ2-7; cdr3_aa: CASSYSTSGGAEQYF; cdr3_nt: TGTGCCAGCAGTTACTCGACTAGCGGTGGGGCCGAGCAGTACTTC
d_call: -; v_call: TRBV29-1; clone_size: medium-sized; j_call: TRBJ2-3; cdr3_aa: CSVVGGSTDTQYF; cdr3_nt: TGCAGCGTTGTCGGCGGGAGCACAGATACGCAGTATTTT
d_call: -; v_call: TRBV3-1; clone_size: -; j_call: TRBJ2-2; cdr3_aa: CASSQGWTSGELFF; cdr3_nt: TGTGCCAGCAGCCAAGGGTGGACCAGCGGGGAGCTGTTTTTT
d_call: TRBD1; v_call: TRBV28; clone_size: -; j_call: TRBJ1-2; cdr3_aa: CASGTGNGHGYTF; cdr3_nt: TGTGCCAGCGGGACAGGGAATGGCCATGGCTACACCTTC
d_call: -; v_call: TRBV4-2; clone_size: -; j_call: TRBJ2-1; cdr3_aa: CASSPREGNEQFF; cdr3_nt: TGTGCCAGCAGCCCCAGAGAGGGGAATGAGCAGTTCTTC
d_call: -; v_call: TRBV4-1; clone_size: few; j_call: TRBJ2-7; cdr3_aa: CASSQRQDYEQYF; cdr3_nt: TGCGCCAGCAGCCAGAGACAGGACTACGAGCAGTACTTC
d_call: TRBD2; v_call: TRBV13; clone_size: -; j_call: TRBJ2-1; cdr3_aa: CASSQTPLTSGRRVSEQFF; cdr3_nt: TGTGCCAGCAGCCAAACACCGCTAACTAGCGGGAGGAGGGTGAGTGAGCAGTTCTTC
d_call: -; v_call: TRBV9; clone_size: medium-sized; j_call: TRBJ2-1; cdr3_aa: CASSVATSLNEQFF; cdr3_nt: TGTGCCAGCAGCGTAGCTACTAGTTTAAATGAGCAGTTCTTC
d_call: TRBD1; v_call: TRBV4-3; clone_size: -; j_call: TRBJ1-4; cdr3_aa: CASSLRDRDEKLFF; cdr3_nt: TGCGCCAGCAGCCTTCGGGACAGGGATGAAAAACTGTTTTTT
d_call: -; v_call: TRBV20-1; clone_size: -; j_call: TRBJ1-3; cdr3_aa: CSHRPYSGSTIYF; cdr3_nt: TGCAGTCACAGACCGTACTCTGGAAGCACCATATATTTT
d_call: -; v_call: TRBV12-3/TRBV12-4; clone_size: -; j_call: TRBJ1-2; cdr3_aa: CASSFSGAGNYGYTF; cdr3_nt: TGTGCCAGCAGTTTCAGCGGGGCTGGAAACTATGGCTACACCTTC
d_call: -; v_call: TRBV7-9; clone_size: -; j_call: TRBJ1-1; cdr3_aa: CASSPGPVEAFF; cdr3_nt: TGTGCCAGCAGCCCAGGACCGGTTGAAGCTTTCTTT
d_call: -; v_call: TRBV15; clone_size: -; j_call: TRBJ2-7; cdr3_aa: CATSRDTMGAGEQYF; cdr3_nt: TGTGCCACCAGCAGAGATACTATGGGGGCCGGCGAGCAGTACTTC
d_call: -; v_call: TRBV28; clone_size: once; j_call: TRBJ2-1; cdr3_aa: CASSPGHVSYNEQFF; cdr3_nt: TGTGCCAGCAGCCCGGGACACGTATCCTACAATGAGCAGTTCTTC
d_call: -; v_call: TRBV6-5; clone_size: large; j_call: TRBJ1-2; cdr3_aa: CASRVGTYGYTF; cdr3_nt: TGTGCCAGCAGGGTGGGGACCTATGGCTACACCTTC
d_call: -; v_call: TRBV7-3; clone_size: -; j_call: TRBJ2-6; cdr3_aa: CASSLTGNSGANVLTF; cdr3_nt: TGTGCCAGCAGCTTAACCGGCAACTCTGGGGCCAACGTCCTGACTTTC
d_call: TRBD2; v_call: TRBV28; clone_size: -; j_call: TRBJ2-5; cdr3_aa: CASSPSRLAVETQYF; cdr3_nt: TGTGCCAGCAGTCCGAGTCGACTAGCGGTGGAGACCCAGTACTTC
d_call: TRBD2; v_call: TRBV20-1; clone_size: few; j_call: TRBJ2-2; cdr3_aa: CSAKVGLAGNTGELFF; cdr3_nt: TGCAGTGCTAAGGTCGGGCTAGCGGGGAACACCGGGGAGCTGTTTTTT